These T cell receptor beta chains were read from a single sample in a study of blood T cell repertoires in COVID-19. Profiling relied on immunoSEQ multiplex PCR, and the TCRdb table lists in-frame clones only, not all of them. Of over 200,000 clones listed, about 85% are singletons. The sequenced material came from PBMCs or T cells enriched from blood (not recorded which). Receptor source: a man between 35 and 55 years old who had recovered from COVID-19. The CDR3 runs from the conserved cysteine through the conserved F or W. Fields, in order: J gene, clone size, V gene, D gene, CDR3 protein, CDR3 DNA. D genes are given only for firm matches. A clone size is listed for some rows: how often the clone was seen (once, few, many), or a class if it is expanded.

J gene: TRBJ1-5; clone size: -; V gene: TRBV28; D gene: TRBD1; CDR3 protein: CASNRPGTANSNQPQHF; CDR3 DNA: TGTGCCAGCAACAGACCTGGGACAGCGAATAGCAATCAGCCCCAGCATTTT
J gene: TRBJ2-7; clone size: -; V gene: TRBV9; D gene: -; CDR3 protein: CASSVGGTASDEQYF; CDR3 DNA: TGTGCCAGCAGCGTAGGCGGGACAGCCTCGGACGAGCAGTACTTC
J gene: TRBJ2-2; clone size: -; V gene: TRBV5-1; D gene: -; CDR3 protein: CASSLPGTAGTGELFF; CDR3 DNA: TGCGCCAGCAGCTTGCCCGGGACAGCGGGCACCGGGGAGCTGTTTTTT
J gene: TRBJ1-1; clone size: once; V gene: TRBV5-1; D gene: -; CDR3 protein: CASSWTGENTEAFF; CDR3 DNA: TGCGCCAGCAGCTGGACGGGAGAGAACACTGAAGCTTTCTTT
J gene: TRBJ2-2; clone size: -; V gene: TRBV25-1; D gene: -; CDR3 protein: CASSEYGNSGTGELFF; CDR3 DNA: TGTGCCAGCAGTGAATATGGTAATAGCGGTACCGGGGAGCTGTTTTTT
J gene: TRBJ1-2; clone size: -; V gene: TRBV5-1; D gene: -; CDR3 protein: CASSLVSGRNYGYTF; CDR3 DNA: TGCGCCAGCAGCTTGGTGTCAGGGCGTAACTATGGCTACACCTTC
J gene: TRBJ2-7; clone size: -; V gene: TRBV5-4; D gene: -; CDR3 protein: CASSERSYYEQYF; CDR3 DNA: TGTGCCAGCAGCGAGCGGAGCTACTACGAGCAGTACTTC
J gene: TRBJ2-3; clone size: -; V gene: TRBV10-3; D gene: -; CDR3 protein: CAIKTPGLPTDTQYF; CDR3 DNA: TGTGCCATCAAGACACCGGGACTCCCCACAGATACGCAGTATTTT
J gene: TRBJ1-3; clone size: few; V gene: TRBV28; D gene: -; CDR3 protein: CASSLPGTSGNTIYF; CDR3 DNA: TGTGCCAGCAGTTTACCCGGGACTAGTGGAAACACCATATATTTT
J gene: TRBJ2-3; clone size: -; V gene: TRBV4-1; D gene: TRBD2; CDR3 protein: CASSQREGGGTDTQYF; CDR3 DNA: TGCGCCAGCAGCCAACGGGAGGGTGGGGGAACAGATACGCAGTATTTT
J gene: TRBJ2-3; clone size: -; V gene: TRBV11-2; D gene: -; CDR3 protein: CASSVPRTAGPPSTDTQYF; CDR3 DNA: TGTGCCAGCAGCGTCCCCCGTACGGCGGGCCCGCCTAGCACAGATACGCAGTATTTT
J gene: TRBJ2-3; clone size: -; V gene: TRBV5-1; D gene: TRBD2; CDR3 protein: CASSFGAGGLTDTQYF; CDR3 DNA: TGCGCCAGCAGCTTTGGGGCGGGAGGTCTCACAGATACGCAGTATTTT
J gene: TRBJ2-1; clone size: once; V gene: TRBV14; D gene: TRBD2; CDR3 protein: CASSQDVRASGRGGLFYEQFF; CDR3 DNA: TGTGCCAGCAGCCAAGATGTTCGGGCTAGCGGGAGGGGGGGATTGTTCTATGAGCAGTTCTTC
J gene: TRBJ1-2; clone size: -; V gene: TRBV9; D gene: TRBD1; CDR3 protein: CASSVQGELGGYTF; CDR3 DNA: TGTGCCAGCAGCGTACAGGGGGAGCTCGGTGGCTACACCTTC
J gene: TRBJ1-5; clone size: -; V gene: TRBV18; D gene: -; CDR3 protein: CASSPNRDQPQHF; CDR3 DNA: TGTGCCAGCTCACCAAATCGGGATCAGCCCCAGCATTTT
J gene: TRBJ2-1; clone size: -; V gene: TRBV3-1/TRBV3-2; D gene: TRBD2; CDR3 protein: CASSQSTSGPDNEQFF; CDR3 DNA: TGTGCCAGCAGCCAGTCGACTAGCGGGCCCGACAATGAGCAGTTCTTC
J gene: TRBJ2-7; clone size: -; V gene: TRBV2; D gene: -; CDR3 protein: CASRKTGSYEQYF; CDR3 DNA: TGTGCCAGCAGAAAAACAGGGTCCTACGAGCAGTACTTC
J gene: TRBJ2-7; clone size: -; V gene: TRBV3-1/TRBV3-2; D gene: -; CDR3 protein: CASSQAHGGGRYEQYF; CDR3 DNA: TGTGCCAGCAGCCAAGCCCATGGCGGAGGGAGGTACGAGCAGTACTTC
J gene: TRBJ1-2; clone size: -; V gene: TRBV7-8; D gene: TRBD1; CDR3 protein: CASSPRTGGGSGYTF; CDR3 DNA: TGTGCCAGCAGCCCCAGGACAGGGGGCGGTAGTGGCTACACCTTC
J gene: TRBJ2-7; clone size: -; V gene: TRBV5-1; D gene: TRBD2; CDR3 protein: CASSPGLAGSAYEQYF; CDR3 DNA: TGCGCCAGCAGCCCGGGACTAGCGGGATCAGCCTACGAGCAGTACTTC
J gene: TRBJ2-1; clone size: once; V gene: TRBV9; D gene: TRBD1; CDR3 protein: CASSVGDRGLDNEQFF; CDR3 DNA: TGTGCCAGCAGCGTAGGGGACAGGGGGCTTGACAATGAGCAGTTCTTC
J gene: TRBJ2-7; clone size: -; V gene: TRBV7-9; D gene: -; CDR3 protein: CASSLGGGTEQYF; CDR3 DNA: TGTGCCAGCAGCTTAGGTGGCGGGACCGAGCAGTACTTC
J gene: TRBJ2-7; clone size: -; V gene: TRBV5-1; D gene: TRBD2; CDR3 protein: CASRQGILAGGQGEQYF; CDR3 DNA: TGCGCCAGCAGGCAGGGGATACTAGCGGGAGGGCAAGGAGAGCAGTACTTC
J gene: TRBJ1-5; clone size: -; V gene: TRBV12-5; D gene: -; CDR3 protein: CASLAAGNQPQHF; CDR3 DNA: TGTGCTAGTCTGGCTGCAGGGAATCAGCCCCAGCATTTT
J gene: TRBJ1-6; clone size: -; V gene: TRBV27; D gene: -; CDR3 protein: CASSFASQNSPLHF; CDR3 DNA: TGTGCCAGCAGTTTTGCTTCACAGAATTCACCCCTCCACTTT
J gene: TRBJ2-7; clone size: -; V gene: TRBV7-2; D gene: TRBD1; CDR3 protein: CASSRTGVEQYF; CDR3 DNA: TGTGCCAGCAGCCGAACAGGGGTCGAGCAGTACTTC
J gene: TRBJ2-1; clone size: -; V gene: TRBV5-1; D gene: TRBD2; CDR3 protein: CASSLVAGNSYNEQFF; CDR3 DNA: TGCGCCAGCAGCTTGGTAGCGGGGAACTCCTACAATGAGCAGTTCTTC
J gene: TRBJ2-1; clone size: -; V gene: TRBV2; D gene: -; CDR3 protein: CASSGLNEQFF; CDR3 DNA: TGTGCCAGCAGTGGACTTAATGAGCAGTTCTTC
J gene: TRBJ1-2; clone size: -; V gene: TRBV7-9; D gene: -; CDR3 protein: CASSTPRGSGYTF; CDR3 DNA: TGTGCCAGCAGCACCCCGCGAGGGAGTGGCTACACCTTC
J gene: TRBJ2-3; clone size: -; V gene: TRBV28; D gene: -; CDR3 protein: CASSSGADTQYF; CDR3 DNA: TGTGCCAGCAGTTCGGGGGCAGATACGCAGTATTTT
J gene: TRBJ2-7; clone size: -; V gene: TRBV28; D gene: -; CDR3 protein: CASSLRGLMREQYF; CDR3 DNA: TGTGCCAGCAGTCTCAGAGGTCTCATGAGGGAGCAGTACTTC
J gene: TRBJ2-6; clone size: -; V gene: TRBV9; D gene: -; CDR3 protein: CASSVYGANVLTF; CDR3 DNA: TGTGCCAGCAGCGTATATGGGGCCAACGTCCTGACTTTC
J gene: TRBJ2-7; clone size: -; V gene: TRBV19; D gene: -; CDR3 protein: CASSPTVFTTYEQYF; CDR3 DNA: TGTGCCAGTAGTCCGACAGTCTTTACGACCTACGAGCAGTACTTC
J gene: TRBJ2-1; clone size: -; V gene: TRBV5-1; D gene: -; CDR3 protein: CASSKGFNNEQFF; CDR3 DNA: TGCGCCAGCAGCAAGGGGTTTAACAATGAGCAGTTCTTC
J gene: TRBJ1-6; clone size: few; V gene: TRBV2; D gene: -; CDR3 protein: CASSRQLNNSPLHF; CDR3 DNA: TGTGCCAGCAGCCGACAGCTCAATAATTCACCCCTCCACTTT
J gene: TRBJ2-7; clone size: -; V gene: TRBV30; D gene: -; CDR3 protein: CAWRSRSHYEQYF; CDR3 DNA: TGTGCCTGGAGGTCCCGGTCGCACTACGAGCAGTACTTC
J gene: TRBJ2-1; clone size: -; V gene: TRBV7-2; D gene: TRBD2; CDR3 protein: CASSLQTGGDEQFF; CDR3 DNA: TGTGCCAGCAGCTTGCAGACGGGGGGAGATGAGCAGTTCTTC
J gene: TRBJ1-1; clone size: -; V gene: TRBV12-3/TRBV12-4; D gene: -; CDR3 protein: CASRYRAWAEAFF; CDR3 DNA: TGTGCCAGCAGATACAGGGCTTGGGCTGAAGCTTTCTTT
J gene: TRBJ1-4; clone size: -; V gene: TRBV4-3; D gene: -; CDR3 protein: CASSQYRAANEKLFF; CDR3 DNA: TGCGCCAGCAGCCAATACCGAGCGGCTAATGAAAAACTGTTTTTT
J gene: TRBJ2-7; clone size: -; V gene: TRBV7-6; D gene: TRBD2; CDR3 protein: CASSSGLAYEQYF; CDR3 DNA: TGTGCCAGCAGCTCGGGACTAGCCTACGAGCAGTACTTC
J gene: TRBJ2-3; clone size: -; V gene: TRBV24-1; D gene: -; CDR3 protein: CATRKGEGADTQYF; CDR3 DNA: TGTGCCACCCGAAAGGGGGAGGGAGCAGATACGCAGTATTTT